The source of this TCR beta chain is a study of shared clonotypes between healthy human individuals. The CDR3 spans 13 residues. The V and J ends lost 6 bases and 6 bases respectively, with 11 bases between them. The V gene's germline CDR1 is SGHDN and CDR2 FVKESK. The naive CD8 population came from CD45RO-negative cells selected for CCR7, without terminally differentiated effector memory CD45RA+ cells. This table comes from immunoSEQ multiplex PCR, and its TCRdb copy is limited to in-frame clones, with some not included. The sample holds about 590,000 clones; around 95% are singletons and the top ten take 0.095% to 0.12%.

Material for sequencing was naive CD8+ T cells sorted from blood. This receptor was obtained from a woman in her twenties or thirties in good health. The chain recombines TRBV14 with TRBJ1-4; D uncertain. Here the CDR3 DNA reads TGTGCCAGCAGGAGGGATGCGGATGAAAAACTGTTTTTT. As protein: CASRRDADEKLFF.